This is a list of T cell receptor beta chains from one sample in a study of blood T cell repertoires in COVID-19. Assay used: immunoSEQ multiplex PCR; TCRdb lists only in-frame clones, some missing. Among some 150,000 clones, more than 65% were seen once, and the ten largest hold roughly 4.3%. The sample consisted of peripheral blood. These receptors were taken from a man in his sixties with acute or convalescent COVID-19. Both conserved end residues are trimmed from each CDR3.

v_call: TRBV2; cdr3_aa: ASDNQGAAVGYGYT
v_call: TRBV4-1; cdr3_aa: ASSQASRGFNQPQH
v_call: TRBV27; cdr3_aa: ASSLLAGAYNEQF
v_call: TRBV7-2; cdr3_aa: ASSQLYEQY
v_call: TRBV18; cdr3_aa: ASSDGLSGNTIY
v_call: TRBV3-1/TRBV3-2; cdr3_aa: ASSQGLAPEQF
v_call: TRBV5-1; cdr3_aa: ASSLMGGSYNEQF
v_call: TRBV24-1; cdr3_aa: ATSDGQGDSNQPQH
v_call: TRBV5-4; cdr3_aa: ASSSDRGYEQY
v_call: TRBV5-1; cdr3_aa: ASSLVPSQETQY
v_call: TRBV6-5; cdr3_aa: ASRGHPLDFHEQY
v_call: TRBV4-1; cdr3_aa: ASSLTTGRPDEAF
v_call: TRBV24-1; cdr3_aa: ATSSSGRESDTQY
v_call: TRBV18; cdr3_aa: ASSQPSGTHNEQF
v_call: TRBV3-1/TRBV3-2; cdr3_aa: ASSQVTGNSPLH
v_call: TRBV19; cdr3_aa: ASSPQPGTGLNWNTIY
v_call: TRBV3-1/TRBV3-2; cdr3_aa: ASSQAYEQY
v_call: TRBV28; cdr3_aa: ASSLTTSGKTGEQF
v_call: TRBV11-2; cdr3_aa: ASSLSLAGRYEQY
v_call: TRBV7-8; cdr3_aa: ASSSGLATYEQY
v_call: TRBV29-1; cdr3_aa: SVGGGGGHEQY
v_call: TRBV3-1/TRBV3-2; cdr3_aa: ASSHSSGRALSYEQY
v_call: TRBV6-5; cdr3_aa: ASRTVNSYEQY
v_call: TRBV28; cdr3_aa: ASSGQQGYQETQY
v_call: TRBV5-8; cdr3_aa: ASGQGTVSTDTQY
v_call: TRBV28; cdr3_aa: ASRGRGFNYGYT
v_call: TRBV6-6; cdr3_aa: ASSSPAAGTDTQY
v_call: TRBV21-1; cdr3_aa: ASRGTGVTGELF
v_call: TRBV27; cdr3_aa: ASSLQLAGVEDTQY
v_call: TRBV5-5; cdr3_aa: ASSLTGGSYNEQF
v_call: TRBV5-1; cdr3_aa: ASSPSGTGYGYT
v_call: TRBV5-1; cdr3_aa: ASSIGLAGRDTQY
v_call: TRBV3-1/TRBV3-2; cdr3_aa: ASSPGGWENKNIQY
v_call: TRBV11-2; cdr3_aa: ASSSGTSSYEQY
v_call: TRBV6-6; cdr3_aa: ASGWTGGGTGELF
v_call: TRBV6-5; cdr3_aa: ASSTGTQSYEQY
v_call: TRBV30; cdr3_aa: AWNPPGTGGQPQH
v_call: TRBV5-1; cdr3_aa: ASSLNGSPETQY
v_call: TRBV5-1; cdr3_aa: ASSSMGLAGGGELF
v_call: TRBV5-1; cdr3_aa: ASSLASLGGELF
v_call: TRBV18; cdr3_aa: ASSRDSWKRTGELF
v_call: TRBV30; cdr3_aa: AWSVPGWNSPLH
v_call: TRBV10-3; cdr3_aa: AISAPGQVTDTQY
v_call: TRBV4-2; cdr3_aa: ASSQPGGVGTDTQY
v_call: TRBV2; cdr3_aa: ASSVQGLTNTEAF
v_call: TRBV6-5; cdr3_aa: ASSYLRGAYNEQF